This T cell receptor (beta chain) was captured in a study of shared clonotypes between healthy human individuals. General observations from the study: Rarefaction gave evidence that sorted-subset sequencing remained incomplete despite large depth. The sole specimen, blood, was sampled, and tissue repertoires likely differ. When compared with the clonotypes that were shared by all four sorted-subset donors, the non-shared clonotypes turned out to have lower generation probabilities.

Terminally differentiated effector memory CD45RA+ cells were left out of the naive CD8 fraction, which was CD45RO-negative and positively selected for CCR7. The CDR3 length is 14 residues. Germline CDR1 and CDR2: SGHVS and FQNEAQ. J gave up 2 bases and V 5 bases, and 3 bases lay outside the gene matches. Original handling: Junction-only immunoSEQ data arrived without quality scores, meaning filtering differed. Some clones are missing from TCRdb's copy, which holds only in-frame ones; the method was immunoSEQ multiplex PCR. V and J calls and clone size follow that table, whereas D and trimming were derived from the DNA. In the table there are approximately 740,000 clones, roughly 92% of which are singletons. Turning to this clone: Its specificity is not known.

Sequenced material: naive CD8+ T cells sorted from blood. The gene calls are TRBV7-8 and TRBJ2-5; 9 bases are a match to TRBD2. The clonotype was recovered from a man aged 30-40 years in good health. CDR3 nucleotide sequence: TGTGCCAGCAGCCTTCTAGCGGGACAAGAGACCCAGTACTTC. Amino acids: CASSLLAGQETQYF.